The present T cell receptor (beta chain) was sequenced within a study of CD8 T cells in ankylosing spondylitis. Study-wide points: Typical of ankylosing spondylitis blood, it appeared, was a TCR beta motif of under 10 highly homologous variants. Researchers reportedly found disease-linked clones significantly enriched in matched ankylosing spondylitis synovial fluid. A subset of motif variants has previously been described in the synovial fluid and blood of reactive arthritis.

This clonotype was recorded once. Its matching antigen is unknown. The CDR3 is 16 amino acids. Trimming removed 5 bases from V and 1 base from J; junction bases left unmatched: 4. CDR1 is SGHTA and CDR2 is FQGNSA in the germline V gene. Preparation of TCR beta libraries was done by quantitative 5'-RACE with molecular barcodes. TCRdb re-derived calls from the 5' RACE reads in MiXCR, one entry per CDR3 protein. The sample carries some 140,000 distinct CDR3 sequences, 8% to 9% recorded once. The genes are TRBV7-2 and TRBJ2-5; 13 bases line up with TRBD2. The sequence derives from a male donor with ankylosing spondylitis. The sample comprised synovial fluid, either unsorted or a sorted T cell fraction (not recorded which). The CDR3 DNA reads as TGTGCCAGCAGCCGCAGACTAGCGGGGGGCCAAGAGACCCAGTACTTC. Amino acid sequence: CASSRRLAGGQETQYF.